This TCR beta chain appears in the sequencing data of a study of blood T cell repertoires in COVID-19. This CDR3 comprises 16 residues. The germline V and J ends were trimmed by 0 bases and 1 base, with 13 bases remaining between them. The germline V gene has CDR1 SGHDT and CDR2 YYEEEE. Some clones are missing from TCRdb's copy, which holds only in-frame ones; the method was immunoSEQ multiplex PCR. The top ten clones hold roughly 8.7% of a sample with a few hundred thousand clones, approximately 75% of them seen once. The chain combines TRBV5-6 with TRBJ1-1, with a tentative D call TRBD1 (5 bases). This TCR came from a middle-aged man who had recovered from COVID-19. The sample was PBMCs or T cells enriched from blood (not recorded which). The CDR3 DNA follows: TGTGCCAGCAGCTTGGGGGTCTCACAGGCGAACACTGAAGCTTTCTTT. Translating it yields CASSLGVSQANTEAFF.